The T cell receptor beta chain described here comes from a study of response to subunit inactivated influenza vaccine. The study, taken as a whole, reports: Authors suggested few new T cells are recruited by each seasonal influenza vaccination.

Of note for this clonotype: Antigen: not known.

TCRdb itself ran the RT-PCR reads through MiXCR, one entry per CDR3 protein. The data show roughly 500,000 distinct CDR3 sequences, with around 25% seen just once and less than 2.5% held by the top ten. This CDR3 is 16 amino acids long. Germline values: CDR1 KGHSH, CDR2 LQKENI. After removal of 3 bases from V and 2 bases from J, the junction contained 5 bases not matched to a gene. Sequenced here: CD4+ T cells sorted from PBMCs, sampled approximately 5 days after vaccination. V usage is TRBV18 and J usage is TRBJ2-3; 10 bases agree with TRBD2. This clonotype was obtained from a man in his forties or fifties who received an inactivated influenza vaccine. DNA for the CDR3: TGTGCCAGCTCACCCGGAGCGGGAGGGGCCACAGATACGCAGTATTTT. It codes for CASSPGAGGATDTQYF.